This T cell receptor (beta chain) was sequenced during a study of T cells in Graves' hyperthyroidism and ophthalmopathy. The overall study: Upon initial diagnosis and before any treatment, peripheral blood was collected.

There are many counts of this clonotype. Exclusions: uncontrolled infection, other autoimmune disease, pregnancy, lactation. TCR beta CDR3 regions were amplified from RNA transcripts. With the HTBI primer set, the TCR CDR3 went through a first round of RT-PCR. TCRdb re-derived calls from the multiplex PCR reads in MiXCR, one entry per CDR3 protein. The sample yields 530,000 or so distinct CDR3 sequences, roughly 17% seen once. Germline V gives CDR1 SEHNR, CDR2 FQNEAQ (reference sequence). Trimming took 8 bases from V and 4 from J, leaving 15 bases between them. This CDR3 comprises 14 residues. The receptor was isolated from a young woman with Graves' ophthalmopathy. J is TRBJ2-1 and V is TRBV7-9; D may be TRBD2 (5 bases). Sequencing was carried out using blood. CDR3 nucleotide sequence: TGTGCCAGCGAGGGAGAAAGTCTATACAATGAGCAGTTCTTC. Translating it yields CASEGESLYNEQFF.